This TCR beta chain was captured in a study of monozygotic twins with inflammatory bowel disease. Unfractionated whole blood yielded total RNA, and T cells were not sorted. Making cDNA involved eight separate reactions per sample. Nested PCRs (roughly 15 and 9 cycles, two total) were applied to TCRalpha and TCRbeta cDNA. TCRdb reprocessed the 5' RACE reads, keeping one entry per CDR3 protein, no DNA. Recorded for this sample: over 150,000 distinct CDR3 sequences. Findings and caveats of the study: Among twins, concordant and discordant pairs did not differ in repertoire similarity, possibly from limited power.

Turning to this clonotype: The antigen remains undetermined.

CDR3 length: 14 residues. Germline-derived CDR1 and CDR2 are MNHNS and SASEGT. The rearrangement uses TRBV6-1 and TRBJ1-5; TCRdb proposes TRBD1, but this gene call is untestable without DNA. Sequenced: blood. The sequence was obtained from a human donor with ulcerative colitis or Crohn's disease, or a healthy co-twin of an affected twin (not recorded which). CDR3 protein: CASSEGRGWQPQHF.